This passage covers 19 T cell receptor beta chains from one sample sequenced in a study of blood T cells in healthy people across ages. Together with a sample-barcoded 5' primer, a J-beta primer mix was included in a second PCR lasting about 7 to 12 cycles. TCRdb itself ran the 5' RACE reads through MiXCR, one entry per CDR3 protein. Among approximately 1.5 million distinct CDR3 sequences listed, roughly a third were seen once. Sequencing used blood. The receptors come from a woman aged 25 to 39 in good health.

The genes are TRBV27 and TRBJ2-5; D gene uncertain. The CDR3 loop spans 13 amino acids. Trimming removed 3 bases from V and 5 bases from J, with 10 bases in between. Germline CDR1 and CDR2: MNHEY and SMNVEV (reference sequence). The CDR3 sequence is CASSLVGIETQYF. CDR3 coding DNA: TGTGCCAGCAGTTTGGTAGGGATCGAGACCCAGTACTTC.

This chain joins TRBV20-1 and TRBJ1-1; D is uncertain. Germline CDR1 and CDR2: DFQATT and SNEGSKA (reference sequence). Between the trimmed V and J ends, which lost 5 bases and 6 bases, there was a span of 16 bases. This CDR3 has 13 residues. CDR3 protein: CSAYFGSRPEAFF. CDR3 nucleotides: TGCAGTGCTTATTTTGGGTCCCGTCCTGAAGCTTTCTTT.

This clonotype was seen repeatedly, ten times or more. The CDR3 DNA reads as TGCAGCGTTGTAGCAGCCCTGACCAGAGATACGCAGTATTTT. It specifies CSVVAALTRDTQYF. The genes are TRBV29-1 and TRBJ2-3, with D unclear. The germline V and J ends were trimmed by 4 bases and 5 bases, with 16 bases remaining between them. CDR3 length: 14 residues. Germline CDR1 reads SQVTM; CDR2 reads ANQGSEA.

The CDR3 protein is CASGFLNYGYTF. The CDR3 nucleotides are TGTGCCAGCGGATTTCTGAACTATGGCTACACCTTC. The chain carries TRBV12-3 or TRBV12-4 and TRBJ1-2; D not resolved. CDR3 length: 12 amino acids. Trimming removed 8 bases at V and 2 bases at J, with 9 bases between.

This rearrangement joins TRBV2 to TRBJ1-5; 8 bases line up with TRBD1. Per germline, CDR1 SNHLY and CDR2 FYNNEI. V lost 5 bases, J lost 3 bases, and 6 bases stayed unmatched. CDR3 length equals 15 residues. This chain's CDR3 is CASSPQGAPNQPQHF. CDR3 nucleotide sequence: TGTGCCAGCAGTCCCCAGGGGGCCCCCAATCAGCCCCAGCATTTT.

This clonotype was picked up many times. The CDR3 spells CASSPNTLAGGIYEQYF. CDR3 in DNA: TGTGCCAGCAGCCCAAACACTCTAGCGGGGGGTATCTACGAGCAGTACTTC. The rearrangement links TRBV13 to TRBJ2-7; 11 positions agree with TRBD2. The length of the CDR3 is 17 residues. Unmatched junction bases numbered 12, after V lost 5 bases and J lost 3 bases. Per the germline V gene, CDR1 is PRHDT and CDR2 is FYEKMQ (reference sequence).

The V and J genes are TRBV25-1 and TRBJ1-1; D is undetermined. Trimming removed 1 base from V and 1 base from J, with 10 bases in between. This CDR3 has 15 residues. The V gene's germline CDR1 is MGHDK and CDR2 SYGVNS. CDR3 loop: CASSESVSGNTEAFF. DNA for the CDR3: TGTGCCAGCAGTGAATCAGTCTCGGGGAACACTGAAGCTTTCTTT.

This clonotype was counted only a few times. The CDR3 nucleotides read TGTGCCAGCACCCCCCCGGGACAACCCTACGAGCAGTACTTC. It codes for CASTPPGQPYEQYF. The rearrangement joins TRBV11-1 to TRBJ2-7, with D perhaps matching TRBD1 (6 bases). V gave up 7 bases and J gave up 2 bases, with 15 bases separating them. CDR1 is SGHAT and CDR2 is FQDESV in the germline V gene (reference sequence). The CDR3 extends over 14 amino acids.

The gene calls are TRBV11-3 and TRBJ2-1; TRBD2 matches at 7 bases. The CDR3 totals 15 residues. The germline gives CDR1 SGHNT, CDR2 YENEEA. The J segment lost 3 bases and the V segment lost 5 bases, leaving 7 bases of the junction unmatched. For the CDR3, the DNA is TGTGCCAGCAGCCCCAGCGGGGACCTCTACAATGAGCAGTTCTTC. This sequence encodes CASSPSGDLYNEQFF.

The sample holds one count of this clonotype. The gene calls are TRBV20-1 and TRBJ1-4; tentative D call: TRBD1 (6 bases). V shed 6 bases and J shed 5 bases, with 16 bases lying between them. The CDR3 spans 14 residues. Germline assignment: CDR1 DFQATT and CDR2 SNEGSKA (reference sequence). Here the CDR3 DNA reads TGCAGTGCCCCGGTACGGGGGGGCAATGAAAAACTGTTTTTT. The encoded protein is CSAPVRGGNEKLFF.

The table lists this clonotype with many counts. The chain carries TRBV5-1 and TRBJ2-7; possibly TRBD1 for D (6 bases). Trimming took off 4 bases at V and 3 bases at J, with 14 bases between the two ends. The germline V gene encodes CDR1 SGHRS and CDR2 YFSETQ. CDR3 length equals 14 residues. CDR3 protein: CASSPDRADYEQYF. For the CDR3, the DNA is TGCGCCAGCAGCCCGGACAGAGCCGACTACGAGCAGTACTTC.

This clonotype showed up just a few times. The chain has TRBV14 and TRBJ1-6; D remains ambiguous. Trimming took off 3 bases at V and 6 bases at J, with 15 bases between the two ends. Germline V gene lookup returns CDR1 SGHDN and CDR2 FVKESK. The CDR3 sequence is 16 residues long. CDR3 coding DNA: TGTGCCAGCAGCCAGATTGCTGGTGTGTCTAATTCACCCCTCCACTTT. Its protein is CASSQIAGVSNSPLHF.

This chain connects TRBV27 to TRBJ1-1, with 11 positions matching TRBD1. This CDR3 has 15 amino acids. V was pared by 0 bases and J by 4 bases, with 1 base of the junction left unmatched. The germline CDR1 and CDR2 sequences are MNHEY and SMNVEV (reference sequence). The DNA of the CDR3 is TGTGCCAGCAGTTTATCCGGGACAGGGGGCACTGAAGCTTTCTTT. This translates into CASSLSGTGGTEAFF.

The chain uses TRBV12-3 or TRBV12-4 and TRBJ2-1; TRBD2 agrees at 8 bases. V was clipped by 8 bases and J by 4 bases; unmatched bases: 10. The CDR3 contains 15 residues. The CDR3 nucleotides read TGTGCCAGCCAGGGGAGCGGGAGTTGGTACAATGAGCAGTTCTTC. This codes for CASQGSGSWYNEQFF.

This clonotype was picked up a small number of times. The chain has TRBV6-5 and TRBJ2-5; 9 bases fit TRBD2. Germline lookup yields CDR1 MNHEY and CDR2 SVGAGI. After removal of 6 bases from V and 1 base from J, the junction contained 9 bases not matched to a gene. This CDR3 comprises 16 residues. As DNA, the CDR3 is TGTGCCAGCAGAAGTCAACGCGGGGGGGCCCAAGAGACCCAGTACTTC. Protein product: CASRSQRGGAQETQYF.

V gene TRBV2 combines with J gene TRBJ2-1, with 7 bases that match TRBD2. The CDR3 sequence is 14 residues long. V shed 6 bases and J 9 bases; nucleotides not matched to a gene: 11. Germline CDR1 is SNHLY and CDR2 is FYNNEI. This CDR3 reads CASREGLREGEQFF. The CDR3 region has the DNA TGTGCCAGCAGAGAGGGACTACGAGAGGGTGAGCAGTTCTTC. The variable domain in full, completed from reference TRBV2 and TRBJ2-1, reads EPEVTQTPSHQVTQMGQEVILRCVPISNHLYFYWYRQILGQKVEFLVSFYNNEISEKSEIFDDQFSVERPDGSNFTLKIRSTKLEDSAMYFCASREGLREGEQFFGPGTRLTVL.

This clonotype was counted many times. This chain uses TRBV4-1 with TRBJ2-7; 7 bases are a match to TRBD2. This CDR3 region has 14 residues. Trimming removed 4 bases from V and 1 base from J; junction bases left unmatched: 4. Germline CDR1 is MGHRA and CDR2 is YSYEKL. The CDR3: CASSRRELSYEQYF. In nucleotides, the CDR3 is TGCGCCAGCAGCCGGCGGGAGCTTTCCTACGAGCAGTACTTC.

V is TRBV15 and J is TRBJ2-3; D unclear. CDR3 size: 15 residues. The germline CDR1 and CDR2 sequences are LNHNV and YYDKDF (reference sequence). Trimming removed 3 bases from V and 0 bases from J, with 10 bases in between. The CDR3 reads CATSRQARSTDTQYF. CDR3 DNA: TGTGCCACCAGCAGGCAGGCCAGAAGCACAGATACGCAGTATTTT.

This clonotype has a handful of counts. The rearrangement uses TRBV7-3 and TRBJ2-3; D is uncertain. CDR3 length: 14 residues. The germline CDR1 and CDR2 sequences are SGHTA and FQGTGA. The V and J ends lost 6 bases and 1 base respectively, with 11 bases between them. The CDR3 region is CASSPKAGTDTQYF. The CDR3 DNA reads TGTGCCAGCAGTCCCAAGGCAGGCACAGATACGCAGTATTTT.